This TCR beta chain derives from a study of shared clonotypes between healthy human individuals. Study overall: Aged 18 to 49, the donors were a couple of women and three men.

Assay used: immunoSEQ multiplex PCR; TCRdb lists only in-frame clones, some missing. The data show about 2.1 million clones, 90% to 95% seen once. Worth noting for this clone: Its matching antigen is unknown.

Per germline, CDR1 SGDLS and CDR2 YYNGEE. CDR3 length: 18 residues. Unmatched junction bases numbered 16, after V lost 4 bases and J lost 6 bases. Study-wide findings and caveats: Read depth was anticipated to influence clonotype sharing among donors.

CD45RO-negative, CCR7-positively selected cells formed the naive CD8 fraction, excluding terminally differentiated effector memory CD45RA+ cells. Donors included only healthy HIV-negative adults lacking recent acute infections or vaccinations. The gene calls are TRBV9 and TRBJ2-2; 9 bases line up with TRBD2. The TCR originated in a man aged 18 to 30 in good health. Some clones in this sample may be carry-over from other donors' samples. Sequencing used naive CD8+ T cells from PBMCs. DNA for the CDR3: TGTGCCAGCAGCTCGAGGGTAGGGCTAGCGGGACGCGCCGGGGAGCTGTTTTTT. Its translation is CASSSRVGLAGRAGELFF.